This is a list of T cell receptor beta chains from one sample in a study of tumor-infiltrating lymphocytes in oesophageal squamous cell carcinoma. A single record per CDR3 protein comes from TCRdb applying MiXCR to the PCR reads. The sample records around 16,000 distinct CDR3 sequences, 44% being singletons. Sample: blood. These receptors were collected from a female donor with esophageal squamous cell carcinoma. The CDR3 runs from the conserved cysteine through the conserved F or W. Fields, in order: D gene, clone size, J gene, V gene, CDR3 protein, CDR3 DNA. The D gene is left open where the match is weak. Clone sizes are given selectively: once, few, many, or a class where the clone is expanded.

D gene: TRBD2; clone size: many; J gene: TRBJ2-3; V gene: TRBV10-1; CDR3 protein: CASSESVGGAGDTDTQYF; CDR3 DNA: TGCGCCAGCAGTGAGTCGGTCGGGGGAGCGGGGGACACAGATACGCAGTATTTT
D gene: TRBD1; clone size: NA; J gene: TRBJ2-5; V gene: TRBV7-6; CDR3 protein: CASSLDGTAETQYF; CDR3 DNA: TGTGCCAGCAGCTTAGACGGGACAGCCGAGACCCAGTACTTC
D gene: NA; clone size: NA; J gene: TRBJ1-1; V gene: TRBV7-6; CDR3 protein: CASSLARHTEAFF; CDR3 DNA: TGTGCTAGCAGCTTAGCGCGGCACACTGAAGCTTTCTTT
D gene: NA; clone size: NA; J gene: TRBJ1-3; V gene: TRBV7-2; CDR3 protein: CASSSSGRNSGNTIYF; CDR3 DNA: TGTGCCAGCAGCTCCTCCGGACGGAACTCTGGAAACACCATATATTTT
D gene: NA; clone size: many; J gene: TRBJ2-2; V gene: TRBV28; CDR3 protein: CASSSAGGYTGELFF; CDR3 DNA: TGTGCCAGCAGTTCCGCCGGGGGATACACCGGGGAGCTGTTTTTT
D gene: NA; clone size: NA; J gene: TRBJ2-7; V gene: TRBV28; CDR3 protein: CAITSGTVSYEQYF; CDR3 DNA: TGTGCCATCACTTCCGGGACTGTCTCCTACGAGCAGTACTTC
D gene: NA; clone size: NA; J gene: TRBJ2-7; V gene: TRBV7-2; CDR3 protein: CASSPGNEQYF; CDR3 DNA: TGTGCCAGCAGCCCCGGCAACGAGCAGTACTTC
D gene: NA; clone size: NA; J gene: TRBJ1-6; V gene: TRBV12-3/TRBV12-4; CDR3 protein: CASSISGGPYEQYF; CDR3 DNA: TGTGCCAGCAGTATCTCGGGGGGCCCCTACGAGCAGTACTTT
D gene: TRBD2; clone size: few; J gene: TRBJ2-3; V gene: TRBV7-9; CDR3 protein: CASSLGRGRSTDTQYF; CDR3 DNA: TGTGCCAGCAGCTTAGGACGCGGGAGGAGCACAGATACGCAGTATTTT
D gene: NA; clone size: few; J gene: TRBJ2-1; V gene: TRBV7-4; CDR3 protein: CASSLLAGSAYNEQFF; CDR3 DNA: TGTGCCAGCAGCCTTTTAGCCGGGAGTGCCTACAATGAGCAGTTCTTC
D gene: TRBD2; clone size: once; J gene: TRBJ2-3; V gene: TRBV10-2; CDR3 protein: CASSWLAGGTDTQYF; CDR3 DNA: TGCGCCAGCAGTTGGCTAGCGGGGGGCACAGATACGCAGTATTTT
D gene: NA; clone size: NA; J gene: TRBJ1-5; V gene: TRBV27; CDR3 protein: CASSVERNQPQHF; CDR3 DNA: TGTGCCAGCAGTGTGGAGCGAAATCAGCCCCAGCATTTT
D gene: NA; clone size: NA; J gene: TRBJ2-2; V gene: TRBV7-9; CDR3 protein: CASSGGPVNTGELFF; CDR3 DNA: TGTGCCAGCAGTGGTGGGCCCGTGAACACCGGGGAGCTGTTTTTT
D gene: TRBD2; clone size: NA; J gene: TRBJ2-7; V gene: TRBV6-1; CDR3 protein: CASAIAGDHAYEQYF; CDR3 DNA: TGTGCCAGCGCTATAGCGGGAGACCATGCCTACGAGCAGTACTTC